These 25 T cell receptor beta chains came from one sample sequenced in a study of identical twins. TCRdb analysed the 5' RACE reads with MiXCR anew, one entry per CDR3 protein. Among 250,000 or so distinct CDR3 sequences, around 6.6% were seen once, and the ten largest hold 3% to 4%. A further study also used this sample, focusing on yellow fever vaccine responses in identical twins.

Sequencing input: memory (CD45RO+) T cells sorted from blood. These receptors all come from a woman between 18 and 29 years old in good health.

V usage is TRBV5-1 and J usage is TRBJ2-2, with D tentatively TRBD1 or TRBD2 (5 bases each). V dropped 4 bases and J dropped 4 bases, with 17 bases sitting between them. CDR1 is SGHRS, CDR2 YFSETQ, per germline. The CDR3 length is 16 residues. CDR3 DNA sequence: TGCGCCAGCAGCCCTACCGGGGCAGAACCCACCGGGGAGCTGTTTTTT. Its protein is CASSPTGAEPTGELFF.

The chain links TRBV4-1 to TRBJ1-4; the match to TRBD1 covers 8 bases. The CDR3 loop spans 15 amino acids. Germline lookup yields CDR1 MGHRA and CDR2 YSYEKL. V lost 3 bases, J lost 8 bases, and 8 bases stayed unmatched. The CDR3 protein is CASSQFGTGKEKLFF. CDR3 coding DNA: TGCGCCAGCAGCCAGTTCGGGACAGGAAAAGAAAAACTGTTTTTT.

This clonotype was detected many times. The CDR3 reads CATSDTQGGTQYF. Written as DNA, the CDR3 is TGTGCCACCAGTGACACGCAGGGAGGTACGCAGTATTTT. The rearrangement links TRBV24-1 to TRBJ2-3; maybe TRBD2 (6 bases). V gave up 4 bases and J gave up 8 bases, with 12 bases separating them. This CDR3 contains 13 residues. Germline V gene data show CDR1 as KGHDR and CDR2 as SFDVKD.

Many counts were recorded for this clonotype. The chain has TRBV20-1 and TRBJ2-7; TRBD1 matches at 9 bases. The germline V gene encodes CDR1 DFQATT and CDR2 SNEGSKA (reference sequence). This CDR3 has 23 residues. The V gene end was trimmed by 3 bases and the J gene end by 3 bases; junction bases not matched to a gene: 33. CDR3 amino acids: CSASVGLGQGPSQVGGVIYEQYF. CDR3 sequence (DNA): TGCAGTGCTAGTGTGGGGCTGGGACAGGGCCCCTCGCAGGTCGGGGGCGTCATCTACGAGCAGTACTTC.

A few counts support this clonotype. CDR3 region: CASRTRNTGELFF. CDR3 in DNA: TGCGCCAGCCGGACTAGGAACACCGGGGAGCTGTTTTTT. The chain couples TRBV5-1 to TRBJ2-2, with 7 positions matching TRBD2. Germline lookup yields CDR1 SGHRS and CDR2 YFSETQ. This CDR3 is 13 amino acids long. The J segment lost 1 base and the V segment lost 7 bases, leaving 1 base of the junction unmatched.

This clonotype was seen repeatedly, ten times or more. The chain couples TRBV20-1 to TRBJ1-1, with 7 positions matching TRBD1. The CDR3 has 16 amino acids. The germline V gene has CDR1 DFQATT and CDR2 SNEGSKA (reference sequence). The junction had 14 bases not matched to a gene; V was cut back by 0 bases and J by 7 bases. The CDR3 nucleotides are TGCAGTGCTAGAGATAAAAATTCCGGGACAGTGCATGAAGCTTTCTTT. Its translation: CSARDKNSGTVHEAFF.

This sequence joins TRBV27 and TRBJ1-2; the D gene is possibly TRBD1 (5 bases). Germline V gene lookup returns CDR1 MNHEY and CDR2 SMNVEV (reference sequence). V was clipped by 5 bases and J by 6 bases, with 13 bases between them. The length of the CDR3 is 13 residues. CDR3 sequence: CASSPGTGDGYTF. As DNA, the CDR3 is TGTGCCAGCAGTCCGGGGACGGGGGATGGCTACACCTTC.

This clonotype was counted only a few times. The chain uses TRBV27 and TRBJ2-7; 10 bases line up with TRBD2. Germline CDR1 is MNHEY and CDR2 is SMNVEV (reference sequence). V was pared by 3 bases and J by 2 bases, with 4 bases of the junction left unmatched. The CDR3 length is 15 residues. CDR3: CASSFGLAETYEQYF. The DNA of the CDR3 is TGTGCCAGCAGTTTTGGACTAGCGGAAACCTACGAGCAGTACTTC.

The chain is built from TRBV19 and TRBJ1-1, with D possibly matching TRBD1 (6 bases). The CDR3 totals 17 residues. The germline gives CDR1 LNHDA, CDR2 SQIVND (reference sequence). V shed 4 bases and J shed 1 base, with 19 bases lying between them. For the CDR3, the DNA is TGTGCCAGTAGTAGCTTCTTGCGACAGGACTCGAACACTGAAGCTTTCTTT. Translating it yields CASSSFLRQDSNTEAFF.

In this sample, this clonotype turned up many times. The J gene is TRBJ2-2, the V gene TRBV12-3 or TRBV12-4; either TRBD1 or TRBD2 may supply D (6 bases each). With 6 bases removed from V and 7 bases from J, the gap between germline ends came to 18 bases. CDR3 length equals 15 residues. As DNA, the CDR3 is TGTGCCAGCAGCGCCCTAGGGGGGAGTGTCGGGGAGCTGTTTTTT. Its protein product is CASSALGGSVGELFF.

V usage is TRBV18 and J usage is TRBJ2-3; 9 bases map to TRBD2. Germline V gene sequence: CDR1 KGHSH, CDR2 LQKENI. J gave up 1 base and V 1 base, and 0 bases lay outside the gene matches. CDR3 length equals 15 residues. This CDR3 reads CASSPLAGGTDTQYF. In DNA, the CDR3 is TGTGCCAGCTCACCACTAGCGGGGGGCACAGATACGCAGTATTTT.

In this sample, this clonotype turned up a few times. The chain links TRBV15 to TRBJ2-2, with D perhaps TRBD1 (6 bases). V shed 1 base and J shed 6 bases, with 9 bases lying between them. The germline CDR1 and CDR2 sequences are LNHNV and YYDKDF (reference sequence). The length of the CDR3 is 14 residues. CDR3 protein: CATSRVWGPGELFF. The DNA for the CDR3 is TGTGCCACCAGCAGAGTTTGGGGGCCCGGGGAGCTGTTTTTT.

This clonotype was counted between two and nine times. This chain joins TRBV6-1 and TRBJ2-7, with D uncertain. The ends were cut back, 5 bases at V and 3 bases at J, with 14 bases in the middle. Germline CDR1 MNHNS, CDR2 SASEGT. This CDR3 has 14 amino acids. The CDR3 DNA reads TGTGCCAGCAGTCCCTCTGCCCCGCTCTACGAGCAGTACGTC. Protein: CASSPSAPLYEQYV.

In this sample, this clonotype turned up a few times. The rearrangement uses TRBV20-1 and TRBJ2-1; the match to TRBD2 covers 8 bases. The CDR3 is 14 amino acids. Germline lookup yields CDR1 DFQATT and CDR2 SNEGSKA (reference sequence). Losses at the gene ends were 1 base for V and 5 bases for J; bases not matched to a gene: 4. The DNA of the CDR3 is TGCAGTGCTAGAGGGTCGGGAGGGGACAATGAGCAGTTCTTC. It specifies CSARGSGGDNEQFF.

This clonotype was counted only a few times. The chain couples TRBV10-3 to TRBJ2-5, with 11 nucleotides matching TRBD2. V was clipped by 4 bases and J by 4 bases; unmatched bases: 8. Germline V CDR1 and CDR2: ENHRY, SYGVKD. The CDR3 is 16 amino acids. The CDR3 protein is CAISASLAGGGETQYF. The DNA of the CDR3 is TGTGCCATCAGTGCATCCCTAGCGGGGGGTGGAGAGACCCAGTACTTC.

This chain joins TRBV5-1 and TRBJ1-1; D uncertain. Trimming shortened V by 3 bases and J by 2 bases, and 8 bases separated the two germline ends. The CDR3 extends over 13 amino acids. Germline values: CDR1 SGHRS, CDR2 YFSETQ. As DNA, the CDR3 is TGCGCCAGCAGCTGGATCGATAACACTGAAGCTTTCTTT. Its translation is CASSWIDNTEAFF.

The table lists this clonotype with many counts. The genes are TRBV5-6 and TRBJ2-5; 14 bases align to TRBD2. Germline CDR1 SGHDT, CDR2 YYEEEE. The junction had 8 bases not matched to a gene; V was cut back by 5 bases and J by 2 bases. The CDR3 runs 17 residues. CDR3 DNA sequence: TGTGCCAGCAGTGGAACTGGGACTAGCGGGGGTCAAGAGACCCAGTACTTC. Translating gives CASSGTGTSGGQETQYF.

The V gene is TRBV15, the J gene TRBJ2-5; D remains unclear. Germline V lookup: CDR1 LNHNV, CDR2 YYDKDF (reference sequence). The CDR3 has 16 residues. Trimming took off 0 bases at V and 0 bases at J, with 11 bases between the two ends. The CDR3 here is CATSRDTGRYQETQYF. CDR3 sequence (DNA): TGTGCCACCAGCAGAGATACCGGCAGGTACCAAGAGACCCAGTACTTC.

This clonotype has just a few counts. The V and J genes are TRBV10-1 and TRBJ2-2; weak D call: TRBD1 (6 bases). Germline V CDR1 and CDR2: WNHNN, SYGVQD (reference sequence). The V end was cut by 3 bases, the J end by 1 base, with 9 bases between. The CDR3 is 15 amino acids. CDR3 residues: CASSDWTENTGELFF. CDR3 bases: TGCGCCAGCAGTGATTGGACAGAGAACACCGGGGAGCTGTTTTTT.

In this sample, this clonotype turned up a few times. The V call is TRBV7-8, the J call TRBJ2-7; TRBD2 aligns across 13 bases. Germline loops: CDR1 SGHVS, CDR2 FQNEAQ. The trim removed 5 bases at V and 6 bases at J, leaving 7 bases unmatched. The CDR3 loop spans 15 amino acids. This CDR3 reads CASSARTSGSSEQYF. DNA for the CDR3: TGTGCCAGCAGCGCCCGGACTAGCGGGAGCTCCGAGCAGTACTTC.

This clonotype was picked up one time. The chain recombines TRBV20-1 with TRBJ2-3; D is unresolved. V lost 4 bases to trimming and J lost 2 bases, with 16 bases between them. The CDR3 spans 15 residues. The germline V gene has CDR1 DFQATT and CDR2 SNEGSKA (reference sequence). DNA of the CDR3: TGCAGTGCTAACTTTCTGTTGGGAAACACAGATACGCAGTATTTT. Encoded protein: CSANFLLGNTDTQYF.

This clonotype showed up many times. The J gene is TRBJ2-4, the V gene TRBV18, with D perhaps matching TRBD1 (6 bases). This CDR3 spans 14 amino acids. Germline V gives CDR1 KGHSH, CDR2 LQKENI. Trimming removed 3 bases from V and 8 bases from J, with 14 bases in between. CDR3 amino acids: CASSPRGNTDIQYF. The CDR3 DNA follows: TGTGCCAGCTCACCTAGGGGGAACACAGACATTCAGTACTTC.

This clonotype was observed a few times. The gene calls are TRBV24-1 and TRBJ1-5; 7 bases are a match to TRBD1. This CDR3 comprises 13 residues. J lost 7 bases, V lost 6 bases, and 5 bases had no gene match. Germline CDR1 and CDR2: KGHDR and SFDVKD. Here the CDR3 reads CATSLTGDQPQHF. CDR3 in DNA: TGTGCCACCAGTCTTACAGGGGACCAGCCCCAGCATTTT.

The table lists this clonotype with many counts. The chain combines TRBV12-3 or TRBV12-4 with TRBJ2-3; no definite D call. The CDR3 sequence is 14 residues long. V was shortened by 1 base and J by 3 bases, with 8 bases between the two germline ends. The CDR3: CASSLGRSTDTQYF. CDR3 nucleotides: TGTGCCAGCAGTTTAGGCAGATCGACAGATACGCAGTATTTT.

The V gene is TRBV14, the J gene TRBJ2-1; possibly TRBD2 for D (5 bases). The CDR3 covers 12 residues. Trimming stripped 4 bases from V and 11 bases from J, with 12 bases between. The germline V gene has CDR1 SGHDN and CDR2 FVKESK. The CDR3 region is CASSPDWLKQFF. CDR3 bases: TGTGCCAGCAGCCCGGACTGGTTAAAGCAGTTCTTC.